This T cell receptor beta chain was found in a study of T cell responses to AZD1222 COVID-19 vaccine. The study's findings and limits: Close to half of spike-specific TCRs reportedly recognize unmutated variant regions. An increase in Spike-specific TCR breadth and depth was observed after two AZD1222 doses.

V lost 3 bases and J lost 5, with 10 bases in between. The CDR3 has 13 amino acids. Germline CDR1 MGHDK, CDR2 SYGVNS. Worth noting for this clone: What it binds is unknown.

Produced via immunoSEQ multiplex PCR; TCRdb's table is partial and in-frame only. The sample includes tens of thousands of clones, roughly 90% of them seen just once. The source of this sequence is an adult in good health. The rearrangement joins TRBV25-1 to TRBJ1-1; D call uncertain. Sequenced here: peripheral blood, sampled on day 0 of AZD1222 vaccination. The CDR3 DNA sequence: TGTGCCAGCAGTGACATCTCGAATACTGAAGCTTTCTTT. The encoded protein is CASSDISNTEAFF.